A selection of T cell receptor beta chains follows, all from one sample in a study of blood T cell repertoires in COVID-19. Generated by immunoSEQ multiplex PCR, the TCRdb table keeps only in-frame clones and is missing some. The table records about 170,000 clones, about 85% of them present only once. Sequenced material: peripheral blood. All receptors come from a human donor with acute or convalescent COVID-19. The donor label of this sample is uncertain. The CDR3 runs from the conserved cysteine through the conserved F or W. Fields, in order: J gene, D gene, clone size, V gene, CDR3 DNA, CDR3 protein. The D gene is left open where the match is weak. Not all rows give a size; the values are once, few, many and, for expanded clones, a class.

J: TRBJ2-5
D: TRBD2
size: once
V: TRBV7-8
DNA: TGTGCCAGCAGCTCACCCGGACTAGCGGGGGGACGGGAGACCCAGTACTTC
CDR3: CASSSPGLAGGRETQYF

J: TRBJ1-1
D: TRBD1
size: .
V: TRBV4-1
DNA: TGCGCCAGCAGCCTCGGGACAGAGAACACTGAAGCTTTCTTT
CDR3: CASSLGTENTEAFF

J: TRBJ2-5
D: TRBD1
size: .
V: TRBV11-3
DNA: TGTGCCAGCAGCTTGGGACAGTACCACCAAGAGACCCAGTACTTC
CDR3: CASSLGQYHQETQYF

J: TRBJ1-5
D: .
size: once
V: TRBV29-1
DNA: TGCAGCGTGGGACAAAATAGCAATCAGCCCCAGCATTTT
CDR3: CSVGQNSNQPQHF

J: TRBJ2-3
D: .
size: few
V: TRBV29-1
DNA: TGCAGCGTCGCCCGAACTGCGGTTGATACGCAGTATTTT
CDR3: CSVARTAVDTQYF

J: TRBJ2-7
D: .
size: .
V: TRBV18
DNA: TGTGCCAGCTCACCCTCAGTGGGGCCCCCCCTCGAGCAGTACTTC
CDR3: CASSPSVGPPLEQYF

J: TRBJ2-7
D: .
size: .
V: TRBV9
DNA: TGTGCCAGCAGCGCCCGACTTAGCCACGAGCAGTACTTC
CDR3: CASSARLSHEQYF

J: TRBJ2-5
D: .
size: .
V: TRBV18
DNA: TGTGCCAGCTCACTGTCCCCGGGACTTCAGCAAGAGACCCAGTACTTC
CDR3: CASSLSPGLQQETQYF

J: TRBJ1-5
D: .
size: .
V: TRBV24-1
DNA: TGTGCCACCAGTGTCGCTACGACTAATCAGCCCCAGCATTTT
CDR3: CATSVATTNQPQHF

J: TRBJ1-2
D: TRBD1
size: .
V: TRBV7-8
DNA: TGTGCCAGCAGCTTAAGTGGGACAGAAAACTATGGCTACACCTTC
CDR3: CASSLSGTENYGYTF

J: TRBJ2-7
D: TRBD2
size: .
V: TRBV30
DNA: TGTGCCTGGAGTCCCGGGGGGAGCTCCTACGAGCAGTACTTC
CDR3: CAWSPGGSSYEQYF

J: TRBJ1-1
D: .
size: .
V: TRBV6-1
DNA: TGTGCCAGCAGTGAAGCGCGGAAGTATGAAGCTTTCTTT
CDR3: CASSEARKYEAFF

J: TRBJ2-3
D: TRBD2
size: .
V: TRBV5-1
DNA: TGCGCCAGCAGAAATTCCGGGACTAGCTCGACAGATACGCAGTATTTT
CDR3: CASRNSGTSSTDTQYF

J: TRBJ1-4
D: .
size: .
V: TRBV6-1
DNA: TGTGCCAGCAGTGAAAGCTGGGGACTCACCCCGGCAAAACTGTTTTTT
CDR3: CASSESWGLTPAKLFF

J: TRBJ1-5
D: TRBD1
size: .
V: TRBV19
DNA: TGTGCCAGTAGTATAGTTGGACAGGGTAAAAATAGCAATCAGCCCCAGCATTTT
CDR3: CASSIVGQGKNSNQPQHF

J: TRBJ1-1
D: .
size: .
V: TRBV7-3
DNA: TGTGCCAGCAGCTTATCGGGAAACACTGAAGCTTTCTTT
CDR3: CASSLSGNTEAFF

J: TRBJ1-2
D: .
size: .
V: TRBV6-2/TRBV6-3
DNA: TGTGCCAGCAGTTACGAAGGTCGGGGCTATGGCTACACCTTC
CDR3: CASSYEGRGYGYTF

J: TRBJ2-2
D: .
size: few
V: TRBV7-3
DNA: TGTGCCAGCAGCCCACTGGCAGGTTCTACCGGGGAGCTGTTTTTT
CDR3: CASSPLAGSTGELFF

J: TRBJ1-2
D: .
size: .
V: TRBV7-9
DNA: TGTGCCAGCAGCTTAGCCCTGTCCCCGACAAGTCGCTACACCTTC
CDR3: CASSLALSPTSRYTF

J: TRBJ1-5
D: TRBD1
size: .
V: TRBV3-1/TRBV3-2
DNA: TGTGCCAGCAGCCAAGAGACAGGGATCAATCAGCCCCAGCATTTT
CDR3: CASSQETGINQPQHF

J: TRBJ1-3
D: TRBD1
size: .
V: TRBV27
DNA: TGTGCCAGCGCCATAAGGGGACAGGGGAGTGGAAACACCATATATTTT
CDR3: CASAIRGQGSGNTIYF

J: TRBJ1-4
D: .
size: .
V: TRBV18
DNA: TGTGCCAGCTCACCATGGGCGTCAACTAATGAAAAACTGTTTTTT
CDR3: CASSPWASTNEKLFF

J: TRBJ1-1
D: .
size: .
V: TRBV7-9
DNA: TGTGCCAGCAGCTCACAAGAGGGTACCACTGAAGCTTTCTTT
CDR3: CASSSQEGTTEAFF

J: TRBJ1-2
D: .
size: .
V: TRBV7-2
DNA: TGTGCCAGCAGCTTAGCGGCGGAAGTATATGGCTACACCTTC
CDR3: CASSLAAEVYGYTF

J: TRBJ1-5
D: .
size: once
V: TRBV28
DNA: TGTGCCAGCAGTGGACTAAATCGACGATCAACCCTTGACAGCATCAATCAGCCCCAGCATTTT
CDR3: CASSGLNRRSTLDSINQPQHF

J: TRBJ1-1
D: TRBD1
size: .
V: TRBV7-2
DNA: TGTGCCAGCAGCGCTATCCCGGGACAGGGGGCTAACACTGAAGCTTTCTTT
CDR3: CASSAIPGQGANTEAFF

J: TRBJ1-1
D: TRBD1
size: .
V: TRBV30
DNA: TGTGCCTGGAGTGAGGACAGGGGTAACACTGAAGCTTTCTTT
CDR3: CAWSEDRGNTEAFF

J: TRBJ1-3
D: .
size: .
V: TRBV4-2
DNA: TGTGCCAGCAGCCAAGATCGAGGCACGTCTGGAAACACCATATATTTT
CDR3: CASSQDRGTSGNTIYF

J: TRBJ1-2
D: TRBD1
size: once
V: TRBV10-1
DNA: TGCGCCAGCAGTGATTTCGGGAGGGGGCGAGTTTATGGCTACACCTTC
CDR3: CASSDFGRGRVYGYTF

J: TRBJ1-3
D: .
size: .
V: TRBV4-1
DNA: TGCGCCAGCAGCCAAGAGATGCGAGGTCTAGGTGGAAACACCATATATTTT
CDR3: CASSQEMRGLGGNTIYF

J: TRBJ2-1
D: .
size: .
V: TRBV7-7
DNA: TGTGCCAGCAGCTTGGTCCTAGCCACTGAGCAGTTCTTC
CDR3: CASSLVLATEQFF

J: TRBJ1-1
D: TRBD1
size: .
V: TRBV6-5
DNA: TGTGCCAGCGGGGACAGGGGAGCTTTCTTT
CDR3: CASGDRGAFF

J: TRBJ1-2
D: .
size: .
V: TRBV28
DNA: TGTGCCAGCAGTGGAACAGGGACCCCAGCTAACTATGGCTACACCTTC
CDR3: CASSGTGTPANYGYTF

J: TRBJ1-1
D: .
size: .
V: TRBV3-1/TRBV3-2
DNA: TGTGCCAGCAGTAACTCGGGGGTGAACACTGAAGCTTTCTTT
CDR3: CASSNSGVNTEAFF

J: TRBJ1-5
D: TRBD1
size: few
V: TRBV2
DNA: TGTGCCACCAGGGGGGGGGATCAGCCCCAGCATTTT
CDR3: CATRGGDQPQHF

J: TRBJ2-7
D: .
size: .
V: TRBV5-8
DNA: TGTGCCAGCAGCTATCGGACAGACCAGTACTTC
CDR3: CASSYRTDQYF

J: TRBJ2-1
D: .
size: .
V: TRBV7-8
DNA: TGTGCCAGCAGCCAGGATCGGCACCCAGGTAACGAGCAGTTCTTC
CDR3: CASSQDRHPGNEQFF

J: TRBJ1-4
D: TRBD1
size: .
V: TRBV6-1
DNA: TGTGCCAGCAGTGAGACAGGGGCGATTAATGAAAAACTGTTTTTT
CDR3: CASSETGAINEKLFF

J: TRBJ1-1
D: .
size: .
V: TRBV14
DNA: TGTGCCAGCAGCCAAGGAGCCGGGACACGACCCTTGAACACTGAAGCTTTCTTT
CDR3: CASSQGAGTRPLNTEAFF

J: TRBJ1-1
D: TRBD1
size: .
V: TRBV29-1
DNA: TGCAGCGTTGCCGGGGACAGGGGGGCGAACACTGAAGCTTTCTTT
CDR3: CSVAGDRGANTEAFF

J: TRBJ1-5
D: .
size: .
V: TRBV7-2
DNA: TGTGCCAGCAGCTCGGACAGATATCAGCCCCAGCATTTT
CDR3: CASSSDRYQPQHF

J: TRBJ1-1
D: .
size: .
V: TRBV6-5
DNA: TGTGCCAGCAGTTACTCTATCGGAGGGGTAAACACTGAAGCTTTCTTT
CDR3: CASSYSIGGVNTEAFF

J: TRBJ2-5
D: .
size: .
V: TRBV7-8
DNA: TGTGCCAGCAGCTTCCAGGGCAGTGGCGAGACCCAGTACTTC
CDR3: CASSFQGSGETQYF

J: TRBJ1-1
D: .
size: .
V: TRBV7-9
DNA: TGTGCCAGCCAGCGGGGGGACACTGAAGCTTTCTTT
CDR3: CASQRGDTEAFF

J: TRBJ1-1
D: TRBD1
size: once
V: TRBV6-5
DNA: TGTGCCAGCAGAACCGGGACAGGAGAAGCTTTCTTT
CDR3: CASRTGTGEAFF

J: TRBJ1-2
D: .
size: .
V: TRBV19
DNA: TGTGCCAGTAGTAAAGGCTCCAGGGGCTCCTATGGCTACACCTTC
CDR3: CASSKGSRGSYGYTF

J: TRBJ1-5
D: .
size: .
V: TRBV5-1
DNA: TGCGCCAGCAGCGCCGCCCCAGGTCAGCCCCAGCATTTT
CDR3: CASSAAPGQPQHF

J: TRBJ2-1
D: TRBD2
size: .
V: TRBV7-2
DNA: TGTGCCAGCAGCTCCCGCGGGGGGCTCGATGAGCAGTTCTTC
CDR3: CASSSRGGLDEQFF

J: TRBJ2-3
D: TRBD2
size: .
V: TRBV5-4
DNA: TGTGCCAGCAGCTTGGTAGCGGGGGGCACAGATACGCAGTATTTT
CDR3: CASSLVAGGTDTQYF

J: TRBJ1-2
D: TRBD1
size: .
V: TRBV7-8
DNA: TGTGCCAGCAGCCTGGGACAGCTCTATGGCTACACCTTC
CDR3: CASSLGQLYGYTF

J: TRBJ2-7
D: TRBD2
size: once
V: TRBV5-4
DNA: TGTGCCAGCAGCTTGGGGGGACTAGGAACCTACGAGCAGTACTTC
CDR3: CASSLGGLGTYEQYF

J: TRBJ1-6
D: .
size: .
V: TRBV4-3
DNA: TGCGCCAGCAGCCAAGAGTTGGGCAATTCACCCCTCCACTTT
CDR3: CASSQELGNSPLHF

J: TRBJ1-1
D: .
size: .
V: TRBV5-4
DNA: TGTGCCAGCAGCTACTCTCAGGGGTACACTGAAGCTTTCTTT
CDR3: CASSYSQGYTEAFF

J: TRBJ2-1
D: .
size: .
V: TRBV5-1
DNA: TGCGCCAGCAGCTTGGAGGGGTTGGACAATGAGCAGTTCTTC
CDR3: CASSLEGLDNEQFF

J: TRBJ1-3
D: TRBD1
size: .
V: TRBV5-6
DNA: TGTGCCAGCAGCTCGGGGACAGGGCCTGGAAACACCATATATTTT
CDR3: CASSSGTGPGNTIYF

J: TRBJ1-5
D: .
size: .
V: TRBV5-5
DNA: TGTGCCACCCGGCCCCGCGACAACTCGAATCAGCCCCAGCATTTT
CDR3: CATRPRDNSNQPQHF